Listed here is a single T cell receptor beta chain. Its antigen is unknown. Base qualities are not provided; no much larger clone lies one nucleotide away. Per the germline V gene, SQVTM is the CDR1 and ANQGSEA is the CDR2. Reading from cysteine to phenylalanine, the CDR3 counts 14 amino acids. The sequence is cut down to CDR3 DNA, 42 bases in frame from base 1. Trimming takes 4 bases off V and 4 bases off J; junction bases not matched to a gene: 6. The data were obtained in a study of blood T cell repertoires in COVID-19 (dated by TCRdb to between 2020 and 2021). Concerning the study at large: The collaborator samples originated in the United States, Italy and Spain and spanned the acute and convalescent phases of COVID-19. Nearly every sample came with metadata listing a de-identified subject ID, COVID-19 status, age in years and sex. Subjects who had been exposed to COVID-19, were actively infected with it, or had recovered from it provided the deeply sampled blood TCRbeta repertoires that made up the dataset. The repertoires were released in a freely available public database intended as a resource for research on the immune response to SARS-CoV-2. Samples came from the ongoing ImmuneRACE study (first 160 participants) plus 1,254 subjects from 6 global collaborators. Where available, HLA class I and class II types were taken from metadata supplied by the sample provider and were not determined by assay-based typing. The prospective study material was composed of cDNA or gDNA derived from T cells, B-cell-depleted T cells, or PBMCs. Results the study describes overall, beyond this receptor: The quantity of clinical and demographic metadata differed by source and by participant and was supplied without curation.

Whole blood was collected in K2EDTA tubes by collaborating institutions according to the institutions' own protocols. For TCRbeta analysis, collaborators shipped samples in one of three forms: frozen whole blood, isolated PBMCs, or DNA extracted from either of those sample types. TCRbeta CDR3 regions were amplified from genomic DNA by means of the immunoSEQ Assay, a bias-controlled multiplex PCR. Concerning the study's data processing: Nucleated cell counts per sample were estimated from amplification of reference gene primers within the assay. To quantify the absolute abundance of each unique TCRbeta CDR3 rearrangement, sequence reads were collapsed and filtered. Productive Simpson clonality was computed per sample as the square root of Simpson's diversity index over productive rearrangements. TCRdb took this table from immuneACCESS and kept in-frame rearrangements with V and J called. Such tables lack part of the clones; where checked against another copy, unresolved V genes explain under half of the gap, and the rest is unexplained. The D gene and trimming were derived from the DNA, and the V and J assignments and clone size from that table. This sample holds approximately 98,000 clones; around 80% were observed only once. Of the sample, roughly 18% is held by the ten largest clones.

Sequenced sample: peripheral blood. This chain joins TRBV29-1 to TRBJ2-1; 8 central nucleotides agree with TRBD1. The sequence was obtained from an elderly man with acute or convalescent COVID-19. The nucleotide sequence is TGCAGCGTTGGCGGGACAGGCCCGTACAATGAGCAGTTCTTC. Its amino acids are CSVGGTGPYNEQFF.